This T cell receptor beta chain was sequenced during a study of radiotherapy plus CTLA-4 blockade in lung cancer. In the study overall: Of the patients, under 20% showed objective responses and roughly 31% attained disease control.

The table came from immunoSEQ multiplex PCR; TCRdb's copy has only in-frame clones and leaves some out. The sample consists of some 50,000 clones, approximately 84% of them appearing once. Only one count was recorded for this clone. Its specificity is unknown. Findings of the study overall: The study found tumor-derived TCR clones expanded in blood after radiotherapy plus ipilimumab. Early shifts in blood T cell clones, with interferon-beta, reportedly predicted response best.

Ipilimumab-mediated CTLA-4 blockade plus focal radiation was given to patients having chemo-refractory metastatic non-small-cell lung cancer. This sequence was found in a human donor with non-small cell lung cancer whose response to radiotherapy plus ipilimumab could not be evaluated. The source was peripheral blood, collected from a patient treated with radiotherapy plus ipilimumab.

The CDR3 is CASTGYPGNEQFF. The CDR3 nucleotides are TGTGCCAGCACAGGGTACCCCGGCAATGAGCAGTTCTTC. The rearrangement links TRBV27 to TRBJ2-1; TRBD1 is a possible D gene (5 bases). Germline V gene lookup returns CDR1 MNHEY and CDR2 SMNVEV (reference sequence). Trimming shortened V by 7 bases and J by 6 bases, and 13 bases separated the two germline ends. This CDR3 contains 13 residues.